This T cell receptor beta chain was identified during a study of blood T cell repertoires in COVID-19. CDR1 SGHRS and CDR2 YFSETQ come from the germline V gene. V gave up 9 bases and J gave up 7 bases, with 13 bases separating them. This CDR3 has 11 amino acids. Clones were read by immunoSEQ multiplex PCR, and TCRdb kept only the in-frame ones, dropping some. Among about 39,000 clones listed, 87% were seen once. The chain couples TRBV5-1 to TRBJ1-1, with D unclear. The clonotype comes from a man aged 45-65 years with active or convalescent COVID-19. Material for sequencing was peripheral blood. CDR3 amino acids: CATTDGIEAFF. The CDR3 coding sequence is TGCGCCACCACTGACGGGATTGAAGCTTTCTTT.